The rows below give T cell receptor beta chains drawn from one sample of a study of cytomegalovirus exposure and HLA in healthy donors. Method: immunoSEQ multiplex PCR; TCRdb's copy keeps in-frame clones and lacks some. The profile shows about 150,000 clones, approximately 60% of them singletons. The sample was PBMCs. The source of these receptors is a woman in her thirties or forties in good health and CMV-seronegative. CDR3s include the opening cysteine and the closing phenylalanine or tryptophan. A D gene is named only where the DNA matches it firmly. The size of a clone is reported for some rows only, either as once, few or many, or as a class for expanded clones.

CAWSVRYEQFF | TGTGCCTGGAGTGTCCGGTATGAGCAGTTCTTC | 11 | NA | NA | TRBJ2-1 | TRBV30
CASSEVGADEQYF | TGTGCCAGCAGTGAAGTAGGGGCAGACGAGCAGTACTTC | 13 | NA | NA | TRBJ2-7 | TRBV6-1
CASRPSLGRTNEKLFF | TGTGCCAGCAGGCCATCCCTGGGCAGAACTAATGAAAAACTGTTTTTT | 16 | NA | NA | TRBJ1-4 | TRBV2
CASSLAGASTYEQYF | TGTGCCAGCAGCTTGGCTGGAGCAAGTACCTACGAGCAGTACTTC | 15 | NA | NA | TRBJ2-7 | TRBV5-8
CASSLGDRGPSDTQYF | TGCGCCAGCAGCTTGGGAGACAGGGGGCCCTCAGATACGCAGTATTTT | 16 | NA | TRBD1 | TRBJ2-3 | TRBV5-1
CASSLSEQPQHF | TGTGCCAGCAGTTTGAGTGAGCAGCCCCAGCATTTT | 12 | few | NA | TRBJ1-5 | TRBV28
CASTTQGTKGGYTF | TGTGCCAGCACCACCCAGGGCACGAAGGGTGGCTACACCTTC | 14 | NA | NA | TRBJ1-2 | TRBV28
CASTERLAGGRELFF | TGTGCCAGCACAGAACGACTAGCGGGGGGGCGGGAGCTGTTTTTT | 15 | NA | TRBD2 | TRBJ2-2 | TRBV5-6
CASTPLTPNTEAFF | TGTGCCAGCACTCCCCTGACACCTAACACTGAAGCTTTCTTT | 14 | NA | NA | TRBJ1-1 | TRBV28
CASSLGAGNYGYTF | TGTGCCAGCAGTTTAGGGGCAGGGAACTATGGCTACACCTTC | 14 | NA | NA | TRBJ1-2 | TRBV28
CASSSPGQGIGGRWTGELFF | TGTGCCAGCAGTAGTCCGGGACAGGGGATCGGTGGCCGGTGGACCGGGGAGCTGTTTTTT | 20 | NA | TRBD1 | TRBJ2-2 | TRBV27
CATSNWQGLYNEQFF | TGTGCCACCAGCAATTGGCAGGGACTTTACAATGAGCAGTTCTTC | 15 | NA | NA | TRBJ2-1 | TRBV15
CASSQVDIVSYNEQFF | TGCGCCAGCAGCCAAGTCGACATTGTCTCCTACAATGAGCAGTTCTTC | 16 | many | NA | TRBJ2-1 | TRBV4-1
CASSIRGNTEAFF | TGTGCCAGCAGCATAAGGGGCAACACTGAAGCTTTCTTT | 13 | few | NA | TRBJ1-1 | TRBV7-9
CASSVEAGPREKLFF | TGTGCCAGCAGCGTAGAGGCGGGGCCTCGAGAAAAACTGTTTTTT | 15 | NA | NA | TRBJ1-4 | TRBV9